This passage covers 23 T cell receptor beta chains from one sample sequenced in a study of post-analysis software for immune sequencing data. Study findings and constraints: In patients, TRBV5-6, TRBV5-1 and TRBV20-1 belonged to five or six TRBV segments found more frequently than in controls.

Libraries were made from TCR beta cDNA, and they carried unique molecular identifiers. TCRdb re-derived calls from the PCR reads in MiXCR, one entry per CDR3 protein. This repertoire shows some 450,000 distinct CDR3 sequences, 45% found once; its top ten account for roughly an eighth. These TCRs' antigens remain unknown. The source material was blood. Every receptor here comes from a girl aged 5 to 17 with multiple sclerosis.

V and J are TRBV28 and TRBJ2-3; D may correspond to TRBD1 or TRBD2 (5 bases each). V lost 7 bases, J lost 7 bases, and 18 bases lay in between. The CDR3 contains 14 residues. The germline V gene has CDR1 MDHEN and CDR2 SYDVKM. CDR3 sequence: CASTHRPGRHTQYF. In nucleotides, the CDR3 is TGTGCCAGCACCCATCGACCGGGGCGGCATACGCAGTATTTT.

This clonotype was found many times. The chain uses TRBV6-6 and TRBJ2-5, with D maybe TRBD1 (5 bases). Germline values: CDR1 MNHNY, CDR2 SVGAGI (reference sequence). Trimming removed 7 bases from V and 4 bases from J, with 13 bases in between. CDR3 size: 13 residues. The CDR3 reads CASTPPGSETQYF. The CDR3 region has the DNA TGTGCCAGCACCCCCCCAGGGTCAGAGACCCAGTACTTC.

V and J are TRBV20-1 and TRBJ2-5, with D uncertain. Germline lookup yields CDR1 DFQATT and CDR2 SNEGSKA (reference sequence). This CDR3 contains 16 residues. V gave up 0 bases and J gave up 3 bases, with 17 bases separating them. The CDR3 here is CSARDLLGPAKETQYF. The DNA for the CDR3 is TGCAGTGCTAGAGACCTCCTAGGTCCCGCGAAAGAGACCCAGTACTTC.

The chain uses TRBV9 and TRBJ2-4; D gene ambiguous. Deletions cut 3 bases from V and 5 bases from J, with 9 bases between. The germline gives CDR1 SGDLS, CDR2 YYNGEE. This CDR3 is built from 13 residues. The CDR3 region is CASSATDENIQYF. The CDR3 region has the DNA TGTGCCAGCAGCGCTACGGACGAAAACATTCAGTACTTC.

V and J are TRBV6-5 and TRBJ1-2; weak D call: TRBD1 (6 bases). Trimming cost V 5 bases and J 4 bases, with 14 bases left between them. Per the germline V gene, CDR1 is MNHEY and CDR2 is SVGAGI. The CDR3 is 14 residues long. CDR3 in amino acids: CASSTGGLGYGYTF. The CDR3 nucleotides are TGTGCCAGCAGTACCGGGGGGCTTGGCTATGGCTACACCTTC.

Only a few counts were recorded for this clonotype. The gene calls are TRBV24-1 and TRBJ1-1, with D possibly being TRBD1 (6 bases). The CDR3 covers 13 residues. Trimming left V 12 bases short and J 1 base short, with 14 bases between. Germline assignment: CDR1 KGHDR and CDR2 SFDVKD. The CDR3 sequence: CAPCETGNTEAFF. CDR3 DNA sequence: TGTGCCCCTTGCGAGACAGGGAACACTGAAGCTTTCTTT.

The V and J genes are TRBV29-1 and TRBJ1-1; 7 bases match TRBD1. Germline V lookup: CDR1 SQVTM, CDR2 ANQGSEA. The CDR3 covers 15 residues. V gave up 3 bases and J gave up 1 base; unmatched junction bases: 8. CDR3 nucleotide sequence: TGCAGCGTTGACTCTCAGAGGACAGGGAACACTGAAGCTTTCTTT. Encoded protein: CSVDSQRTGNTEAFF.

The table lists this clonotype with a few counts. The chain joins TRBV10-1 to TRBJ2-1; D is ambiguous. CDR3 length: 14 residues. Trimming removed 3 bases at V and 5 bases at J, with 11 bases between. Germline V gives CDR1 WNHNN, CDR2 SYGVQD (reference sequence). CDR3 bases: TGCGCCAGCAGTGAAAGCGACCGACACAATGAGCAGTTCTTC. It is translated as CASSESDRHNEQFF.

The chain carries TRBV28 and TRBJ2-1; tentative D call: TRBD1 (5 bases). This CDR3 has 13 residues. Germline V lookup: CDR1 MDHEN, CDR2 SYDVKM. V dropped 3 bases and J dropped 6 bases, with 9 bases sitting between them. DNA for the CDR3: TGTGCCAGCAGTTTGGGGCATCGCAATGAGCAGTTCTTC. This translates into CASSLGHRNEQFF.

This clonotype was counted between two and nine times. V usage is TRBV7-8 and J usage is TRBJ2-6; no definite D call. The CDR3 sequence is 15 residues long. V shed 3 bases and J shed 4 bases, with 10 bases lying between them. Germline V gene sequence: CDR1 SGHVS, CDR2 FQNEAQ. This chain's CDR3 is CASSLEGAGANVLTF. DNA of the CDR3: TGTGCCAGCAGCTTGGAAGGAGCAGGGGCCAACGTCCTGACTTTC.

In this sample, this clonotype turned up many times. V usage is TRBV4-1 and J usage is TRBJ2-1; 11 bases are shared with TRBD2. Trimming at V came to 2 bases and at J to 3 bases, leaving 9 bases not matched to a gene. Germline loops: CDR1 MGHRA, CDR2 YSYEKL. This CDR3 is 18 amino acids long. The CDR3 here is CASSQIGLAGGNYNEQFF. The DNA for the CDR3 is TGCGCCAGCAGCCAAATCGGGCTAGCGGGAGGAAACTACAATGAGCAGTTCTTC.

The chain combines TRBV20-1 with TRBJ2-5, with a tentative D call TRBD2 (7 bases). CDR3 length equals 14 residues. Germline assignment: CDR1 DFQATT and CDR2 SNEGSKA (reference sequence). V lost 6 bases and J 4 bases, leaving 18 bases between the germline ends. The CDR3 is CSADIRGAPETQYF. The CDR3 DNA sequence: TGCAGTGCAGACATACGGGGGGCCCCAGAGACCCAGTACTTC.

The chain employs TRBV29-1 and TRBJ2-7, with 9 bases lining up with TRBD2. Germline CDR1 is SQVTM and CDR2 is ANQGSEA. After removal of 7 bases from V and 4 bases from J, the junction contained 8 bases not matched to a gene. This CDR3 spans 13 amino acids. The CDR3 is CSALAGDGYEQYF. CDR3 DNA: TGCAGCGCCTTAGCGGGAGACGGATACGAGCAGTACTTC.

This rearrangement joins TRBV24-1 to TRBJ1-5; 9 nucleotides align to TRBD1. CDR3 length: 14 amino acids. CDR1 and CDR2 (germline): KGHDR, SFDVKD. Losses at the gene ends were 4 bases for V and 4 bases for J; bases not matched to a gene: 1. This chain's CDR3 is CATSDGQGNQPQHF. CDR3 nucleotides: TGTGCCACCAGTGACGGACAGGGGAATCAGCCCCAGCATTTT.

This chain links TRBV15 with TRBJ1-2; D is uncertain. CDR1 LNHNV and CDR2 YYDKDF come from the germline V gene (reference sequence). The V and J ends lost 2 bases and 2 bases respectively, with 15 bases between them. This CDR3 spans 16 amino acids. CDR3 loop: CATSRSRADLNYGYTF. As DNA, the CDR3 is TGTGCCACCAGCAGAAGCCGGGCCGACTTGAACTATGGCTACACCTTC.

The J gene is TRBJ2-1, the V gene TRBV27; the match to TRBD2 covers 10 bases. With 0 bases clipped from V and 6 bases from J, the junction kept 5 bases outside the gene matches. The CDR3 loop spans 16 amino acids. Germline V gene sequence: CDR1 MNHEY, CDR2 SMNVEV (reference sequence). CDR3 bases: TGTGCCAGCAGTTTATCTTCTAGCGGGAGCCCCAATGAGCAGTTCTTC. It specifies CASSLSSSGSPNEQFF.

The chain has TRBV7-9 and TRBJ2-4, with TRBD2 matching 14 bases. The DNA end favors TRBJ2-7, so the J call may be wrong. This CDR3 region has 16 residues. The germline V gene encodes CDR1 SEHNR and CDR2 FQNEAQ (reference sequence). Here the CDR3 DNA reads TGTGCCAGCAGCCCGGGACTAGCGGGAGAGTACTACGAGCAGTACTTC. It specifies CASSPGLAGEYYEQYF.

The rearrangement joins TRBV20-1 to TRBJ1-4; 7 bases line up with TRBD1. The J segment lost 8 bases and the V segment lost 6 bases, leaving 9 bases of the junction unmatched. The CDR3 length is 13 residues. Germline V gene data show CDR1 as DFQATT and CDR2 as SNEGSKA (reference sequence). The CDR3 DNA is TGCAGTGCCGCGACAGGGAGCGTGGAAAAACTGTTTTTT. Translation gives CSAATGSVEKLFF.

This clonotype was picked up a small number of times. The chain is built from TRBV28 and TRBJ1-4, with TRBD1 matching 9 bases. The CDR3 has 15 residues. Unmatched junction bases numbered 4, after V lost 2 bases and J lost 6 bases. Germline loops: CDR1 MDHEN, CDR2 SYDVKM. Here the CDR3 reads CASSLDRDRDEKLFF. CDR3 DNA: TGTGCCAGCAGTTTAGACCGGGACAGGGATGAAAAACTGTTTTTT. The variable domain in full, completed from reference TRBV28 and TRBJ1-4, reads DVKVTQSSRYLVKRTGEKVFLECVQDMDHENMFWYRQDPGLGLRLIYFSYDVKMKEKGDIPEGYSVSREKKERFSLILESASTNQTSMYLCASSLDRDRDEKLFFGSGTQLSVL.

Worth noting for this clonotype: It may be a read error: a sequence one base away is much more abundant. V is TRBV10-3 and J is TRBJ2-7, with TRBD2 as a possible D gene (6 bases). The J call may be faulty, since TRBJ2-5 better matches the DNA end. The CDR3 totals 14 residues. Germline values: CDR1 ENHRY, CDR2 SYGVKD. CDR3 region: CAVSESRGQETQYF. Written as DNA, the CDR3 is TGTGCCGTCAGTGAGTCCCGGGGGCAAGAGACCCAGTACTTC.

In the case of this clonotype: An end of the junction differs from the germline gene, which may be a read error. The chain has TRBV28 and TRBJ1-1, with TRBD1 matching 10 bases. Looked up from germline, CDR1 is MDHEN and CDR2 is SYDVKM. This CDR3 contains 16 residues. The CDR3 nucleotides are TGTGCCGGCAGTCGCGCCCGGACAGGGGGAGAGACTGAAGCTTTCTTT. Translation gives CAGSRARTGGETEAFF.

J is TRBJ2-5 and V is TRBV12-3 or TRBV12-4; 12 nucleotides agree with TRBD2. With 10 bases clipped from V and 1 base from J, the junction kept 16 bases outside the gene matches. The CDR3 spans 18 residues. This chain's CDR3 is CANPHRTSGVPSQETQYF. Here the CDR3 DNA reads TGTGCCAACCCCCACAGGACTAGCGGGGTTCCAAGCCAAGAGACCCAGTACTTC.

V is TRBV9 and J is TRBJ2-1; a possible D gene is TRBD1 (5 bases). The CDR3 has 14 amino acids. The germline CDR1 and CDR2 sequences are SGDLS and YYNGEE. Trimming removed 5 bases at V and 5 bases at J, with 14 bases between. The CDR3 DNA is TGTGCCAGCAGTGCCTATCAGGGAAACAATGAGCAGTTCTTC. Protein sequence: CASSAYQGNNEQFF.